This TCR beta chain is drawn from a study of identical twins. Each CDR3 protein is one row after TCRdb ran MiXCR on the 5' RACE reads. Of 200,000 or so distinct CDR3 sequences listed, approximately 15% were seen once; the top ten hold roughly two fifths. This clonotype turned up a few times. Trimming took off 2 bases at V and 4 bases at J, with 11 bases between the two ends. CDR1 SGHVS and CDR2 FQNEAQ come from the germline V gene. The CDR3 totals 14 residues. This sample also belongs to another study, concerning T cells expressing NK-cell markers. That source adds: Seven of the eight sequenced donors were classified as HCMV-seropositive, and one was classified as seronegative. These clonotypes also led the CD3+CD56-NKG2C+ fraction in a few donors.

This receptor was identified in a woman aged 18-29 years in good health. The rearrangement links TRBV7-8 to TRBJ1-1; D gene uncertain. Material for sequencing was CD8+ T cells sorted from blood. CDR3 sequence (DNA): TGTGCCAGCAGCTTATTTATTACGGGCACTGAAGCTTTCTTT. It yields the protein CASSLFITGTEAFF.